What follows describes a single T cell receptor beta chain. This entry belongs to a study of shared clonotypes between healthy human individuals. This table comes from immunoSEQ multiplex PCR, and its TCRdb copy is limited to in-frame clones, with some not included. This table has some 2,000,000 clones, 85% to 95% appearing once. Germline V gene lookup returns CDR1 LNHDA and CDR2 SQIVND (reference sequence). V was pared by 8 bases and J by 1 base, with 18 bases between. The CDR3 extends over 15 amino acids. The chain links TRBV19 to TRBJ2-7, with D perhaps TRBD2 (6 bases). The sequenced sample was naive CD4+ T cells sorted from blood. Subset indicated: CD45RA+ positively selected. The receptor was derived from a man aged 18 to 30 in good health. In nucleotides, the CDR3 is TGTGCCAGTGGGCCTGGGGCGGGGAAATCCTACGAGCAGTACTTC. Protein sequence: CASGPGAGKSYEQYF.